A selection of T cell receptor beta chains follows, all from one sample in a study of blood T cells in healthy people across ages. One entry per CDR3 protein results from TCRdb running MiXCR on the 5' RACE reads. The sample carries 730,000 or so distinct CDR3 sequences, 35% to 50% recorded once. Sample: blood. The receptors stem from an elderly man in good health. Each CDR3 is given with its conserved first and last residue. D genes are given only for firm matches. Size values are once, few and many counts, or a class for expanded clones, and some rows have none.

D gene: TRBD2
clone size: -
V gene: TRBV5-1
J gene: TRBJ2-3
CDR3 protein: CASGGGPVDTQYF
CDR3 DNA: TGCGCCTCCGGGGGGGGGCCGGTAGATACGCAGTATTTT

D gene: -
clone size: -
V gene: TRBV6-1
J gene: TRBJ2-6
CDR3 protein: CASTRESGANVLTF
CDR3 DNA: TGTGCCAGCACTAGGGAGTCTGGGGCCAACGTCCTGACTTTC

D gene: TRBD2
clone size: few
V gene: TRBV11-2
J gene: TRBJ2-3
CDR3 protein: CASSSRAGGLDTQYF
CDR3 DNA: TGTGCCAGCAGCTCTCGGGCGGGGGGCCTAGATACGCAGTATTTT

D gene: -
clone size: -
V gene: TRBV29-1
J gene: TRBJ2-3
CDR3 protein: CSVESLVIGDTQYF
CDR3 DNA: TGCAGCGTTGAAAGTCTAGTTATCGGAGATACGCAGTATTTT

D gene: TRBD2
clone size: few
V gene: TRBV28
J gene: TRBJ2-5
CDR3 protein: CASSLSAGGRSETQYF
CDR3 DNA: TGTGCCAGCAGTTTGTCAGCGGGAGGTCGTTCTGAGACCCAGTACTTC

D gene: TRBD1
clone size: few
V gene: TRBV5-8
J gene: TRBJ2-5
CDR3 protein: CASSQDRGEPQYF
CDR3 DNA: TGTGCCAGCAGCCAGGACAGGGGAGAGCCCCAGTACTTC

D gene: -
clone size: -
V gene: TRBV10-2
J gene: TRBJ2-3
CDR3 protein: CASVESGYADTQYF
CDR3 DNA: TGCGCCAGCGTTGAGTCCGGTTATGCAGATACGCAGTATTTT

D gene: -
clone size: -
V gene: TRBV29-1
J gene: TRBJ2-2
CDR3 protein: CSVEGSTGELFF
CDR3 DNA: TGCAGCGTTGAGGGTTCCACCGGGGAGCTGTTTTTT

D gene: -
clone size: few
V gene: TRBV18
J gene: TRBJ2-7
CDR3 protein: CASSQGLADYEQYF
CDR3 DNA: TGTGCCAGCTCACAGGGTCTAGCCGATTACGAGCAGTACTTC

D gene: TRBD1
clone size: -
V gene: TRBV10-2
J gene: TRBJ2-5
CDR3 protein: CASSRPTGISKGSETQYF
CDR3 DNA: TGCGCCAGCAGCCGGCCGACAGGGATTAGCAAAGGGTCAGAGACCCAGTACTTC

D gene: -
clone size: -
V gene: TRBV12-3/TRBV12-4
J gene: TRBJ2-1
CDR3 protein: CASSPRTAHNEQFF
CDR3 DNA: TGTGCCAGCAGTCCTCGGACAGCCCACAATGAGCAGTTCTTC

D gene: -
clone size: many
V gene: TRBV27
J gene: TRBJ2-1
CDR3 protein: CASSLNRDYNEQFF
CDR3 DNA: TGTGCCAGCAGTCTAAACCGGGACTACAATGAGCAGTTCTTC

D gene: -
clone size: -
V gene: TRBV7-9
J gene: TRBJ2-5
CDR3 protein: CASSLVGASVETQYF
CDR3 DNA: TGTGCCAGCAGCTTAGTGGGGGCTAGCGTCGAGACCCAGTACTTC

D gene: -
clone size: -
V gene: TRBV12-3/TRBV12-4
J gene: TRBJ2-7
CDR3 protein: CASRSTAYEQYF
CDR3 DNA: TGTGCCAGCAGATCGACAGCATACGAGCAGTACTTC

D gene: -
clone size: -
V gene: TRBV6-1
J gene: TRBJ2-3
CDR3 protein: CAAGRTDTQYF
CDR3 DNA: TGTGCCGCGGGCCGCACAGATACGCAGTATTTT

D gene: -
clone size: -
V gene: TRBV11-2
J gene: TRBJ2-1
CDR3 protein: CASSLDGRSSHNEQFF
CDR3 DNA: TGTGCCAGCAGCTTAGATGGGAGGAGCTCCCACAATGAGCAGTTCTTC

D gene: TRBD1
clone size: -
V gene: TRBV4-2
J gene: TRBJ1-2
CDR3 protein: CASTPTQGENYGYTF
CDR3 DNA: TGTGCCAGCACCCCTACTCAGGGGGAAAATTATGGCTACACCTTC

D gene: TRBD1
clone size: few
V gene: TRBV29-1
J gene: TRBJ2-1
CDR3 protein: CSAKGYRGSSYNEQFF
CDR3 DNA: TGCAGCGCTAAAGGATACAGGGGGAGCTCCTACAATGAGCAGTTCTTC

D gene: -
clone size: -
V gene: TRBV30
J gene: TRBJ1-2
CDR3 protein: CAWSFRSNYGYTF
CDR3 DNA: TGTGCCTGGAGTTTTCGGTCCAACTATGGCTACACCTTC

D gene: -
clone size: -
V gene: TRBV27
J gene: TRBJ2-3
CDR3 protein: CASREVTDAQYF
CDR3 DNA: TGTGCCAGCAGGGAGGTCACAGATGCGCAGTATTTT

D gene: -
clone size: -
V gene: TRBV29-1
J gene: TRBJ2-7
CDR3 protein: CSVIMTDRSTYNEQYF
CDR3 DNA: TGCAGCGTGATTATGACAGATCGCTCAACCTACAATGAGCAGTACTTC

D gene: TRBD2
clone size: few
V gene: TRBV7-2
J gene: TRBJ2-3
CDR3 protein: CASSLEARAGGGADTQYF
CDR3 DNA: TGTGCCAGCAGCTTAGAGGCCCGCGCGGGAGGTGGGGCAGATACGCAGTATTTT

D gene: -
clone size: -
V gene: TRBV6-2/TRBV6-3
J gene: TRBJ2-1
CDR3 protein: CASTLPGGGGDEQFF
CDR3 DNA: TGTGCCAGCACCCTTCCCGGGGGTGGAGGCGATGAGCAGTTCTTC

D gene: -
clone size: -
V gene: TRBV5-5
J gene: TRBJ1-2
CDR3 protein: CASSLVVGNNYGYTF
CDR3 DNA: TGTGCCAGCAGCTTGGTTGTGGGGAATAACTATGGCTACACCTTC

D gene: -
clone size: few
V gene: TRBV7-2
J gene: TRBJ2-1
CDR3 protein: CASSLATAYNEQFF
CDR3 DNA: TGTGCCAGCAGCTTAGCTACGGCTTACAATGAGCAGTTCTTC

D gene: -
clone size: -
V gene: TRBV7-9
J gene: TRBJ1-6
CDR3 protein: CASSLGQEDNSPLHF
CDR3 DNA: TGTGCCAGCAGCTTAGGACAGGAAGATAATTCACCCCTCCACTTT

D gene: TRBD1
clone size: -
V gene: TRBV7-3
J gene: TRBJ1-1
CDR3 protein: CASSLGSGGQTEAFF
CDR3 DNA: TGTGCCAGCAGCTTAGGATCAGGGGGCCAGACTGAAGCTTTCTTT

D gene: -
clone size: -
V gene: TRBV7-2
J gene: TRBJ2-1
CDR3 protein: CASSTLMGGEQFF
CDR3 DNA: TGTGCCAGCAGCACACTGATGGGGGGTGAGCAGTTCTTC

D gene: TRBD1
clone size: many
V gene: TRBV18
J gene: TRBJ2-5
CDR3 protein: CASSPGQGKETQYF
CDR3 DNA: TGTGCCAGCAGCCCCGGACAGGGGAAAGAGACCCAGTACTTC

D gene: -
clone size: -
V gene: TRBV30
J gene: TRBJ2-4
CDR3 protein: CAWSPAPGEQYF
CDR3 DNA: TGTGCCTGGAGTCCCGCTCCGGGGGAGCAGTACTTC

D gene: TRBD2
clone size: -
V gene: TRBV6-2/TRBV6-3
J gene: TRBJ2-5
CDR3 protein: CASRRAGTRQETQYF
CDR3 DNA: TGTGCCAGCAGAAGAGCCGGGACTAGACAAGAGACCCAGTACTTC

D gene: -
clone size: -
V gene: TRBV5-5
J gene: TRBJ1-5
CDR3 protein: CASSSGLPRGNQPQHF
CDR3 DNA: TGTGCCAGCAGCTCGGGACTTCCAAGGGGCAATCAGCCCCAGCATTTT

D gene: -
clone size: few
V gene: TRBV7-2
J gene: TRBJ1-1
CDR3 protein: CASSLTRTEAFF
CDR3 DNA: TGTGCCAGCAGCTTGACGAGAACTGAAGCTTTCTTT

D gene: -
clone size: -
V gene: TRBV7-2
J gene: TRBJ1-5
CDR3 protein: CASSRLSGQPQHF
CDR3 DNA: TGTGCCAGCAGCCGCCTTTCGGGACAGCCCCAGCATTTT

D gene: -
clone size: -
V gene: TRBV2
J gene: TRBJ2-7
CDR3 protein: CASSTGRGASNYEQYF
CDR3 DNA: TGTGCCAGCAGTACGGGGAGGGGGGCTAGCAACTACGAGCAGTACTTC

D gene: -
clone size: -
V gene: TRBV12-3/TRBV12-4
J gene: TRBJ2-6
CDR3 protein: CASSLVRGYGANVLTF
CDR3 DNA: TGTGCCAGCAGTTTGGTTCGGGGGTATGGGGCCAACGTCCTGACTTTC

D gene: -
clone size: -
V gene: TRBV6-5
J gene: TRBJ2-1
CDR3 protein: CASRSIDEQFF
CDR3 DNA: TGTGCCAGCAGATCGATCGATGAGCAGTTCTTC